Sequencing of this T cell receptor beta chain was carried out in a study of shared clonotypes between healthy human individuals. Findings and limits, study-wide: Non-shared clonotypes had lower generation probabilities than clonotypes shared by all four sorted-subset donors. Donor scarcity curtailed the genetic and exposure-history diversity represented herein. Across a handful of donors, naive CD4 shared 4.5% to 6%, naive CD8 3.5% to 4%, memory CD4 more than 2%, memory CD8 approximately 0.4%.

Germline CDR1 SGHAT, CDR2 FQNNGV. Trimming shortened V by 1 base and J by 6 bases, and 10 bases separated the two germline ends. The CDR3 loop spans 13 amino acids. A word on this clone: Its specificity is unknown.

Selected positively for CCR7 and CD45RO-negative, naive CD8 cells excluded terminally differentiated effector memory CD45RA+ cells. Splitting of each subset's genomic DNA was done evenly across several immunoSEQ plates. Assay: immunoSEQ multiplex PCR; the TCRdb copy retains only in-frame clones and omits some. The table shows approximately 590,000 clones, with roughly 96% occurring only once. The gene calls are TRBV11-2 and TRBJ2-7, with D perhaps TRBD1 (5 bases). The sequence derives from a woman in her 30s in good health. Material for sequencing was naive CD8+ T cells sorted from blood. The CDR3 is CASSLAGSGEQYF. The CDR3 DNA is TGTGCCAGCAGCTTAGCAGGGTCGGGCGAGCAGTACTTC.